This section outlines one T cell receptor (beta chain) sequence together with its context. Its antigen is still unknown. These data come from a study of shared clonotypes between healthy human individuals. Study-wide points: Sharing of clonotypes among donors was expected to vary with sequencing depth.

Donors, without exception, were Caucasian adults residing in Nashville, Tennessee. The CDR3 loop spans 14 amino acids. Germline lookup yields CDR1 SGHNT and CDR2 YYREEE (reference sequence). The V end lost 2 bases, the J end lost 5 bases, and 13 bases lay between the germline ends. TCRdb's copy holds only in-frame clones and misses some; the assay was immunoSEQ multiplex PCR. The sample consists of 400,000 to 600,000 clones, approximately 94% of them appearing once. V usage is TRBV5-4 and J usage is TRBJ2-5; no clear D gene. The TCR originated in a woman younger than 45 in good health. The source material was naive CD4+ T cells sorted from blood. The subset is: CD45RA+ positively selected. The CDR3 nucleotides are TGTGCCAGCAGCTTAGACACTTCGATGGAGACCCAGTACTTC. This gives the protein CASSLDTSMETQYF.